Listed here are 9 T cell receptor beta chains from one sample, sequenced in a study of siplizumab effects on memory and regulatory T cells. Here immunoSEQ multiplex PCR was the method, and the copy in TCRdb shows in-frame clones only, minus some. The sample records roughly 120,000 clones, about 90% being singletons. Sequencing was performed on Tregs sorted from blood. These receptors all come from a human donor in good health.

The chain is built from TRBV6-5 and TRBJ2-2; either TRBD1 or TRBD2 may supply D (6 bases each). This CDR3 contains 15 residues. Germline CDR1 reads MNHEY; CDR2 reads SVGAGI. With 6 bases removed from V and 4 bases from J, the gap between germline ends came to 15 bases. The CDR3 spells CASRGLGGGTGELFF. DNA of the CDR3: TGTGCCAGCAGGGGATTAGGGGGAGGCACCGGGGAGCTGTTTTTT.

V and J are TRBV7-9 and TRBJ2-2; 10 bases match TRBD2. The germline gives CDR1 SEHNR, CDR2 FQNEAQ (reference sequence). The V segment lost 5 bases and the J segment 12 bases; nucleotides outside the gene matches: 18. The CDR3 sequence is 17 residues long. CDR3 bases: TGTGCCAGCAGCCCACCCCGGCTAGCGGGAGTAAGTGGGAAGCTGTTTTTT. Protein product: CASSPPRLAGVSGKLFF.

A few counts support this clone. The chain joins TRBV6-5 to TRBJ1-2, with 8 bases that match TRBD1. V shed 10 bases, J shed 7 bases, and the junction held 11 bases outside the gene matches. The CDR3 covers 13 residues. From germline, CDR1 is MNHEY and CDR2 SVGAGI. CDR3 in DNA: TGTGCCACCCACGGGGACAGGATAAGTGGCTACACCTTC. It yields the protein CATHGDRISGYTF.

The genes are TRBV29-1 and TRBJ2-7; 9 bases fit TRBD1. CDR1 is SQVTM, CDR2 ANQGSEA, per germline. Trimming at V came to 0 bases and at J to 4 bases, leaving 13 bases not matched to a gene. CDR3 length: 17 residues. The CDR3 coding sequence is TGCAGCGTTGAAGATGCGGGACACGGGACAGGGCCTTACGAGCAGTACTTC. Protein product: CSVEDAGHGTGPYEQYF.

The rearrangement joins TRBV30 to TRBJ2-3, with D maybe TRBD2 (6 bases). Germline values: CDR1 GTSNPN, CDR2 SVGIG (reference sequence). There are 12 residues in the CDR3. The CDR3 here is CAGYSGADTQYF. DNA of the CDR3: TGTGCGGGGTATTCGGGAGCAGATACGCAGTATTTT.

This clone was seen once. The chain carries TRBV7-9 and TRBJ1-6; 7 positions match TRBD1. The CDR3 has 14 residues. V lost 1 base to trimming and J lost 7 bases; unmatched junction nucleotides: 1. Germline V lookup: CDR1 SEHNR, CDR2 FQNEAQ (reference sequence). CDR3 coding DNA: TGTGCCAGCAGCTTAGAGACAGGGAATTCACCCCTCCACTTT. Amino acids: CASSLETGNSPLHF.

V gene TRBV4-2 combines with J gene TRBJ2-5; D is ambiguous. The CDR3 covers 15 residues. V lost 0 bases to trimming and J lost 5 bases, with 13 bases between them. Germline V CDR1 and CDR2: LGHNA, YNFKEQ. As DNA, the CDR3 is TGTGCCAGCAGCCAAGATGTGGGTGTTGGCGAGACCCAGTACTTC. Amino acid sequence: CASSQDVGVGETQYF.

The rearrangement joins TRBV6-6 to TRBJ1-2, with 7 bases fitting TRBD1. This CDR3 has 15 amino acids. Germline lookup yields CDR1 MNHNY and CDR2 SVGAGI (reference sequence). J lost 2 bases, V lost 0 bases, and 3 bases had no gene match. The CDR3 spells CASSYSTGTNYGYTF. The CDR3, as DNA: TGTGCCAGCAGTTACTCGACAGGGACCAACTATGGCTACACCTTC.

The CDR3, as DNA: TGTGCCAGCAGACGGTACCCGGGACTAGTCACAGATACGCAGTATTTT. Translated, it gives CASRRYPGLVTDTQYF. The rearrangement uses TRBV27 and TRBJ2-3; 8 nucleotides match TRBD2. The CDR3 spans 16 residues. Germline V lookup: CDR1 MNHEY, CDR2 SMNVEV (reference sequence). The junction had 10 bases not matched to a gene; V was cut back by 6 bases and J by 2 bases.